Shown below are 2 T cell receptor beta chains from a single sample sequenced in a study of blood T cell repertoires in COVID-19 (dated by TCRdb to 2020 to 2022). Libraries came from the immunoSEQ multiplex PCR assay. What TCRdb holds here is the immuneACCESS table cut down to in-frame rearrangements. Part of the clones is not present; checked against another copy, under half of the missing clones reflect an unresolved V gene, and the others are unexplained. In all, the sample holds tens of thousands of clones, and around 89% of those were seen once. The ten largest clones represent around 8% of the sample. Sequencing was done on a sample of peripheral blood. The receptors originated from a human donor with active COVID-19. The donor label of this sample is uncertain.

The gene calls are TRBV6-4 and TRBJ1-5, with D perhaps matching TRBD1 (6 bases). The CDR3 totals 17 residues. Trimming took 6 bases from V and 7 from J, leaving 25 bases between them. Germline V lookup: CDR1 MRHNA, CDR2 SNTAGT. The CDR3 DNA is TGTGCCAGCAGACTTCGGACAGAGCATTTTTCACGGCAGCCCCAGCATTTT. Translated: CASRLRTEHFSRQPQHF.

The chain recombines TRBV28 with TRBJ2-2; 7 bases fit TRBD1. Per germline, CDR1 MDHEN and CDR2 SYDVKM. The CDR3 is 14 residues long. J was trimmed by 7 bases and V by 3 bases; bases with no gene match: 5. CDR3 nucleotide sequence: TGTGCCAGCAGTTTGAGGGGGCTGGGCGGGGAGCTGTTTTTT. Protein: CASSLRGLGGELFF.